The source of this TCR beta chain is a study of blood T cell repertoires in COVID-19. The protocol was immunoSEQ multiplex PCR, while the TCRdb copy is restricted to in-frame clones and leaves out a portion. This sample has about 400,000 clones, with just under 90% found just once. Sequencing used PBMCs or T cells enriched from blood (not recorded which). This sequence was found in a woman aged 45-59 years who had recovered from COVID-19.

This CDR3 is CASSKDVGKNIQYF. The CDR3 DNA sequence: TGTGCCAGCAGCAAAGACGTCGGTAAAAACATTCAGTACTTC. The chain has TRBV21-1 and TRBJ2-4; the table's D gene call, TRBD2, was not cross checked with the DNA. TRBV21-1 is tagged as a pseudogene. This CDR3 is 14 amino acids long.